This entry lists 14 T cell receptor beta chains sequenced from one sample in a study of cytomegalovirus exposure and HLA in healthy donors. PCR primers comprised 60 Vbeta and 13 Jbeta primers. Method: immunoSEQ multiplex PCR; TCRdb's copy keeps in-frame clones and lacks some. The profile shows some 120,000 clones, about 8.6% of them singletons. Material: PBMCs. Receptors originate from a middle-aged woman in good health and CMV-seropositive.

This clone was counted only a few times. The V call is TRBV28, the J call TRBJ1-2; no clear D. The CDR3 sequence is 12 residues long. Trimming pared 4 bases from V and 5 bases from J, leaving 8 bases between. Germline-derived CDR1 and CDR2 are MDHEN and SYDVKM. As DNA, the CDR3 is TGTGCCAGCAGTTCGGGGAAATATGGCTACACCTTC. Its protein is CASSSGKYGYTF.

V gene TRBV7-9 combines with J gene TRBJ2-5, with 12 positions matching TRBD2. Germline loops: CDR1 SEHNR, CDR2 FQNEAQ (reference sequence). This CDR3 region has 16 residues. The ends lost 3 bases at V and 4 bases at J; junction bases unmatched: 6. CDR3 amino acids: CASSFSSGGASETQYF. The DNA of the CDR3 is TGTGCCAGCAGCTTTTCTAGCGGGGGGGCCTCAGAGACCCAGTACTTC.

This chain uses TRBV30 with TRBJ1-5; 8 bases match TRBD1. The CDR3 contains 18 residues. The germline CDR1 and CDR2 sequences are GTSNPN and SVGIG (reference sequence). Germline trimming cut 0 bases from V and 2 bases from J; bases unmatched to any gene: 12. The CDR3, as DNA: TGTGCCTGGAGTGTTAGGGTGGCAGGGGGCATCGGCAATCAGCCCCAGCATTTT. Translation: CAWSVRVAGGIGNQPQHF.

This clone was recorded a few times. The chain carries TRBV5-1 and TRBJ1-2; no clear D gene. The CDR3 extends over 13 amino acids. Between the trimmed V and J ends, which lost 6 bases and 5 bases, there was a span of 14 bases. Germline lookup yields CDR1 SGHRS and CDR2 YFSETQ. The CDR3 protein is CASTLAFGYGYTF. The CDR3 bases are TGCGCCAGCACCCTGGCCTTCGGGTATGGCTACACCTTC.

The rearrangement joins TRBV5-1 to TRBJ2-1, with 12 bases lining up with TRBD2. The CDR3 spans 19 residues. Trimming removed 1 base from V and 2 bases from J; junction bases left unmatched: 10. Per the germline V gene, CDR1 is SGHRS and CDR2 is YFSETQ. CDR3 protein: CASSLMPSGGATTYNEQFF. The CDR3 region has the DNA TGCGCCAGCAGCTTGATGCCTAGCGGGGGGGCCACGACCTACAATGAGCAGTTCTTC.

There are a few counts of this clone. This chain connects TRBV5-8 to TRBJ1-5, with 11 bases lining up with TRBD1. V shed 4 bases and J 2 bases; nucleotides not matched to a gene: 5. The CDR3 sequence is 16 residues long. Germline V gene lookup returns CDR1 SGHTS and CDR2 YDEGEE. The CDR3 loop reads CASSVGTGGRNQPQHF. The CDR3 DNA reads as TGTGCCAGCAGCGTCGGGACAGGGGGACGCAATCAGCCCCAGCATTTT.

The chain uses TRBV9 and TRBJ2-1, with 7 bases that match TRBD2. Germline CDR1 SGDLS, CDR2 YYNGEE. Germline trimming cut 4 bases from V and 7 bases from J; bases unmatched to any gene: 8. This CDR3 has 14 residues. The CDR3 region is CASSPPRGMNEQFF. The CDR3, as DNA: TGTGCCAGCAGCCCCCCGCGGGGGATGAATGAGCAGTTCTTC.

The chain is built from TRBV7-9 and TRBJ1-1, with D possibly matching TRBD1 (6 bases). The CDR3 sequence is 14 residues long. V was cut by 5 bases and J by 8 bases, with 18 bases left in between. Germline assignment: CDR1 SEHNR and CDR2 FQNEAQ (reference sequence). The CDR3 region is CASSPSGGAREAFF. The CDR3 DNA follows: TGTGCCAGCAGCCCCAGTGGGGGCGCAAGGGAAGCTTTCTTT.

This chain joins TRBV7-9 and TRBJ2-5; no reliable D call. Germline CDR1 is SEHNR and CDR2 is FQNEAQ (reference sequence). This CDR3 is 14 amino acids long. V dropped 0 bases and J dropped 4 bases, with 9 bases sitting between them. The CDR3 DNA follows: TGTGCCAGCAGCTTAGCGTTAGGAGTAGAGACCCAGTACTTC. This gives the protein CASSLALGVETQYF.

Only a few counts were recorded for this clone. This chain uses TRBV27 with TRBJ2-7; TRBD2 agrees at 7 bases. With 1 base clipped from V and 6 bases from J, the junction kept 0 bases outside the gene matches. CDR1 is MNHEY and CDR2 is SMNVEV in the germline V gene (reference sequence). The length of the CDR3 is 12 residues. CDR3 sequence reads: CASSLWGGEQYF. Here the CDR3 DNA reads TGTGCCAGCAGTTTATGGGGGGGCGAGCAGTACTTC.

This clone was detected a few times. The CDR3 nucleotides are TGTGCCAGCAGCCGGACTCGTTACGAGCAGTACTTC. Amino acid sequence: CASSRTRYEQYF. The chain has TRBV5-8 and TRBJ2-7, with D perhaps TRBD2 (5 bases). V gave up 4 bases and J gave up 4 bases, with 9 bases separating them. The length of the CDR3 is 12 residues. The V gene's germline CDR1 is SGHTS and CDR2 YDEGEE.

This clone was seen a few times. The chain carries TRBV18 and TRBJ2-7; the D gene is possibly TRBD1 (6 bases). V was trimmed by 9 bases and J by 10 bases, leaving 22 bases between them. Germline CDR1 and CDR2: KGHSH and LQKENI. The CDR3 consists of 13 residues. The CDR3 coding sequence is TGTGCCAGTCGTGGACAGCCTATACATACCCAGTACTTC. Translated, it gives CASRGQPIHTQYF.

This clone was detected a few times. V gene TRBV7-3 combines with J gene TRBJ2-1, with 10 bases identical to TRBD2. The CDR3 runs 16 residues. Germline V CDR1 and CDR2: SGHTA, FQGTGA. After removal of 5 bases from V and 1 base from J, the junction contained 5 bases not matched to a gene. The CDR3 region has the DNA TGTGCCAGCAGCACGCTAGCGGGGGTTTCCTACAATGAGCAGTTCTTC. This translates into CASSTLAGVSYNEQFF.

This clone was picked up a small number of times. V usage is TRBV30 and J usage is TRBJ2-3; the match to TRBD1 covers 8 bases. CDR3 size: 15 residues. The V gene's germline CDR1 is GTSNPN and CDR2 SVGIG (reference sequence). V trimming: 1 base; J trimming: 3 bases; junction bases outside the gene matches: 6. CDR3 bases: TGTGCCTGGAGTGCGTACAGGGGGAGGACAGATACGCAGTATTTT. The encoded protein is CAWSAYRGRTDTQYF. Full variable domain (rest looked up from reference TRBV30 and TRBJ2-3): SQTIHQWPATLVQPVGSPLSLECTVEGTSNPNLYWYRQAAGRGLQLLFYSVGIGQISSEVPQNLSASRPQDRQFILSSKKLLLSDSGFYLCAWSAYRGRTDTQYFGPGTRLTVL.